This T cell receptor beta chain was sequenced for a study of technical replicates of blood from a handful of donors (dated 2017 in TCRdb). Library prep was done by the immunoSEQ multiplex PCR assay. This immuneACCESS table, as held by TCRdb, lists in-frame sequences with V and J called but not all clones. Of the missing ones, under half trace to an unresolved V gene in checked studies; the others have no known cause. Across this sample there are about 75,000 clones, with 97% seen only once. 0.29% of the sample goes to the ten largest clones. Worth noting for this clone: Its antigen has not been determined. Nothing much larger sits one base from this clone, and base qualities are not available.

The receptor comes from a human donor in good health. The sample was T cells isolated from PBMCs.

CDR3 region: CATSLGGREEETQYF. Read as DNA, the sequence is TGTGCCACCTCCCTCGGTGGGAGGGAGGAAGAGACCCAGTACTTC. Recombination connected TRBV6-5 to TRBJ2-5; TRBD2 aligns with 7 central bases. Germline trimming amounts to 10 bases on V and 3 bases on J, with 14 as the count of junction bases outside the gene matches. Taken from the germline V gene, the CDR1 and CDR2 loops are MNHEY and SVGAGI. The CDR3 starts with the cysteine, ends with the phenylalanine, and has 15 residues. The CDR3 DNA has 45 bases and is translated from base 1.